A selection of T cell receptor beta chains follows, all from one sample in a study of blood T cells in healthy people across ages. TCRdb re-analysed the 5' RACE reads in MiXCR, keeping a single row per CDR3 protein. The table lists hundreds of thousands of distinct CDR3 sequences, roughly 64% of them singletons. Material: blood. Receptors were obtained from a man younger than 45 in good health. Both conserved end residues are trimmed from each CDR3.

TRBJ2-5 | TRBV9 | 12 | ASSEGQGQGTQY
TRBJ2-1 | TRBV9 | 14 | ASSVAGVRSYNEQF
TRBJ2-7 | TRBV9 | 11 | ASSVSGGGEQY
. | TRBV5-1 | 12 | ASSFEGGYDEQY
TRBJ2-4 | TRBV20-1 | 8 | SARVGRQY
TRBJ2-1 | TRBV20-1 | 12 | SAKTSGYYNEQF
. | TRBV6-2/TRBV6-3 | 12 | ASSYSRQYNEQY
TRBJ2-5 | TRBV27 | 14 | ASSFWYRSGEETQY
TRBJ2-3 | TRBV5-5 | 14 | ASSTRTDTRKDTQY
TRBJ2-7 | TRBV30 | 12 | AWATGTGTYEQY